This T cell receptor beta chain was identified in a study of T cell responses to AZD1222 COVID-19 vaccine. Study observations and caveats: Most donors were white British and more were female, and clonal diversity was possibly underestimated. Spike-specific TCR breadth and depth both grew after two AZD1222 doses. The study found vaccine-associated CD4 TCRs spanning spike, dominant at 160-218 and 743-854.

On this clone itself: Its antigen is as yet unknown.

Germline CDR1 is LGHNA and CDR2 is YSLEER. V shed 5 bases, J shed 6 bases, and the junction held 7 bases outside the gene matches. This CDR3 contains 16 residues. Clones were read by immunoSEQ multiplex PCR, and TCRdb kept only the in-frame ones, dropping some. The sample includes some 100,000 clones, 92% of them seen just once. The clonotype was recovered from an adult who received the AZD1222 COVID-19 vaccine. Source: peripheral blood, taken 28 days after the second AZD1222 dose. The V call is TRBV4-3, the J call TRBJ2-3; 14 nucleotides align to TRBD2. CDR3: CASSKTSGGAWDTQYF. In DNA, the CDR3 is TGCGCCAGCAGCAAGACTAGCGGGGGGGCCTGGGATACGCAGTATTTT.